Included here is one T cell receptor beta chain sequence, with context. This clonotype has at least ten counts. The specificity of this receptor is unknown. One base away there is no much larger clone; base qualities are not given. The library relied on 5' RACE. Reads for this sample came from a NextSeq 500. The TCR library protocol attached unique molecular identifiers to individual cDNA molecules to correct for sequencing error and PCR bias. Sequencing covered both TCR alpha and beta chains, and within each sample the abundances of alpha and beta sequences were tightly co-correlated. Per the authors' processing: Decombinator V4 was used to annotate TCR sequences for V gene, J gene and CDR3. Expanded TCRs were defined as changing significantly between any two time points under a Poisson model with p below 0.0001. TCR abundances were normalised to the total number of TCRs sequenced per sample and were expressed as counts per million. MAIT TCRs were defined by TRAV1-2 paired with TRAJ12, TRAJ20 or TRAJ33, and iNKT TCRs by TRAV10 paired with TRAJ18. VDJdb, accessed 1 November 2021, was searched for CMV, EBV and SARS-CoV-2 annotated TCRs, with TCRs annotated for multiple antigens excluded. TCRdb reprocessing: public reads trimmed at Q25 with fastp, clones called with MiXCR, in-frame beta chains kept. Identical CDR3 protein sequences are pooled into one entry, listed with their most common genes and DNA. These V and J calls derive from TCRdb rather than the authors' analysis. This sample has roughly 51,000 distinct CDR3 sequences in its table, and 6.2% of those were observed once. The top ten clones comprise over 3.5% of the sample.

The sample originates from a study of early T cells in non-severe SARS-CoV-2 infection (dated by TCRdb to the early 2020s). The study in broad terms: Bulk RNA from unsorted whole blood was used for TCR sequencing, so alpha and beta chains could not be paired. Points the paper makes about the study in general: Matching against VDJdb was skewed toward anti-spike CD8 responses, likely underestimated virus-specific expansions, and missed private and CD4 specificities.

This was a case-control study nested in a cohort of healthcare workers in London, UK, who had nasopharyngeal swab PCR tests and blood samples taken every week. Healthcare workers were recruited between 23 and 31 March 2020, during the week of the UK lockdown, and were followed weekly for up to roughly 15 weeks. V is cut by 10 bases and J by 0 bases, and the space between the germline ends is 9 bases. Looking up the germline V gene (reference sequence) yields CDR1 SEHNR and CDR2 FQNEAQ. There are 13 amino acids in the CDR3, from cysteine to phenylalanine inclusive. Of all the DNA, just the CDR3 is kept, 39 bases in frame from base 1.

The sample taken for sequencing was whole blood. The chain is assembled from TRBV7-9 and TRBJ2-2; the D gene is tentatively TRBD1 or TRBD2, each matching 6 bases. This receptor was taken from an adult who was a healthcare worker with PCR-confirmed SARS-CoV-2 infection or an uninfected control (not recorded which). CDR3 sequence: CATGEANTGELFF. The nucleotides read TGTGCCACAGGGGAGGCGAACACCGGGGAGCTGTTTTTT.